These 22 T cell receptor beta chains were sequenced from one sample in a study of T cells in Graves' hyperthyroidism and ophthalmopathy. Amplification of TCR beta CDR3 regions used RNA as the template. First-round RT-PCR targeting the TCR CDR3 was performed with the HTBI primer set. TCRdb used MiXCR to reprocess the multiplex PCR reads, holding one entry per CDR3 protein. The sample lists around 350,000 distinct CDR3 sequences; about a fifth were seen once. Sequenced: blood. Source of these receptors: a woman aged 18-29 years with Graves' hyperthyroidism.

This clonotype was seen repeatedly, ten times or more. This chain connects TRBV25-1 to TRBJ1-1, with TRBD1 as a possible D gene (6 bases). Looked up from germline, CDR1 is MGHDK and CDR2 is SYGVNS. Deletions cut 7 bases from V and 8 bases from J, with 26 bases between. The CDR3 covers 16 residues. The CDR3 here is CASKRNLGGLGMEAFF. CDR3 nucleotides: TGTGCCAGCAAGAGGAATTTAGGGGGATTGGGCATGGAAGCTTTCTTT.

In this sample, this clonotype turned up many times. The chain links TRBV6-2 or TRBV6-3 to TRBJ1-1; D call uncertain. Trimming pared 3 bases from V and 0 bases from J, leaving 17 bases between. There are 17 residues in the CDR3. CDR1 and CDR2 (germline): MNHEY, SVGEGT. Here the CDR3 DNA reads TGTGCCAGCAGTTATTCAGCCGGGGAGGCAATGAACACTGAAGCTTTCTTT. Its protein is CASSYSAGEAMNTEAFF.

This clonotype was seen ten or more times. The chain carries TRBV30 and TRBJ2-7; the D gene could be TRBD1 or TRBD2 (6 bases each). Germline V gene data show CDR1 as GTSNPN and CDR2 as SVGIG (reference sequence). CDR3 length: 14 residues. V shed 2 bases and J shed 3 bases, with 14 bases lying between them. The CDR3 nucleotides are TGTGCCTGGAGTCCCCTAGGGGGGAGCTACGAGCAGTACTTC. It translates to CAWSPLGGSYEQYF.

This clonotype was picked up many times. The genes are TRBV6-1 and TRBJ2-7; the match to TRBD1 covers 9 bases. Losses at the gene ends were 5 bases for V and 6 bases for J; bases not matched to a gene: 8. Germline V gives CDR1 MNHNS, CDR2 SASEGT. The CDR3 consists of 14 residues. CDR3 in DNA: TGTGCCAGCAGTCCGACAGGGGGTAACATCGAGCAGTACTTC. It is translated as CASSPTGGNIEQYF.

This clonotype was counted many times. The chain couples TRBV7-8 to TRBJ2-5; no definite D call. The CDR3 totals 14 residues. CDR1 SGHVS and CDR2 FQNEAQ come from the germline V gene. The V and J ends lost 3 bases and 5 bases respectively, with 13 bases between them. This CDR3 is CASSFREATETQYF. The CDR3, as DNA: TGTGCCAGCAGCTTTAGGGAAGCCACCGAGACCCAGTACTTC.

This clonotype was seen repeatedly, ten times or more. The V and J genes are TRBV28 and TRBJ2-6; weak D call: TRBD2 (6 bases). Germline V CDR1 and CDR2: MDHEN, SYDVKM. This CDR3 has 16 amino acids. V was clipped by 5 bases and J by 0 bases, with 11 bases between them. The CDR3 sequence: CASSPGSTSGANVLTF. The CDR3 coding sequence is TGTGCCAGCAGTCCCGGGAGCACCTCTGGGGCCAACGTCCTGACTTTC.

This clonotype was counted many times. This chain links TRBV12-3 or TRBV12-4 with TRBJ2-7; TRBD1 aligns across 10 bases. The CDR3 loop spans 13 amino acids. With V trimmed by 8 bases and J by 2 bases, 3 bases remained unmatched. DNA of the CDR3: TGTGCCAGCGGACAGGGGGGGACCTACGAGCAGTACTTC. Encoded protein: CASGQGGTYEQYF.

The sample holds many counts of this clonotype. V gene TRBV12-3 or TRBV12-4 combines with J gene TRBJ1-5, with 9 nucleotides matching TRBD1. The CDR3 contains 14 residues. V lost 7 bases to trimming and J lost 9 bases; unmatched junction nucleotides: 10. The CDR3 nucleotides read TGTGCCAGCACTCAGGGACAGGGAGTCTGGCCCCAGCATTTT. It specifies CASTQGQGVWPQHF.

This clonotype was observed many times. The chain combines TRBV6-1 with TRBJ1-1; D perhaps matches TRBD1 (5 bases). V gave up 8 bases and J gave up 11 bases, with 27 bases separating them. The CDR3 spans 15 residues. Germline V gene sequence: CDR1 MNHNS, CDR2 SASEGT. The CDR3 here is CASFRDLWTLGPAFF. Here the CDR3 DNA reads TGTGCCAGCTTCAGGGACTTATGGACTCTCGGTCCCGCTTTCTTT.

Ten or more counts support this clonotype. This sequence joins TRBV20-1 and TRBJ1-5; 7 bases agree with TRBD1. The V gene end was trimmed by 5 bases and the J gene end by 1 base; junction bases not matched to a gene: 8. The CDR3 runs 15 residues. Germline loops: CDR1 DFQATT, CDR2 SNEGSKA (reference sequence). The CDR3 loop is CSAPGQSLSNQPQHF. DNA for the CDR3: TGCAGTGCTCCGGGACAGTCGTTAAGCAATCAGCCCCAGCATTTT.

This clonotype was detected ten times or more. The chain employs TRBV12-3 or TRBV12-4 and TRBJ1-5; 11 positions match TRBD1. CDR3 size: 15 residues. Trimming took 6 bases from V and 7 from J; bases not matched to a gene: 8. This CDR3 reads CASRYTRDRGQPQHF. Written as DNA, the CDR3 is TGTGCCAGCAGGTACACCCGGGACAGGGGGCAGCCCCAGCATTTT.

The table lists this clonotype with many counts. J is TRBJ1-5 and V is TRBV12-3 or TRBV12-4; perhaps TRBD1 as D (5 bases). The germline V and J ends were trimmed by 5 bases and 3 bases, with 11 bases remaining between them. This CDR3 has 14 amino acids. The CDR3 DNA sequence: TGTGCCAGCAGTACACAGGCTCCCAATCAGCCCCAGCATTTT. Translated, it gives CASSTQAPNQPQHF.

Ten or more counts support this clonotype. V usage is TRBV4-2 and J usage is TRBJ2-5, with a weak D call TRBD2 (6 bases). Germline V gene data show CDR1 as LGHNA and CDR2 as YNFKEQ. CDR3 length: 13 amino acids. V was trimmed by 0 bases and J by 5 bases, leaving 7 bases between them. The CDR3 here is CASSQEGGETQYF. The CDR3 bases are TGTGCCAGCAGCCAAGAAGGAGGGGAGACCCAGTACTTC.

This clonotype has a count of ten or more. CDR3 DNA: TGTGCCAGCAGCGGGGCGGACGACCCCCAGCATTTT. Its translation is CASSGADDPQHF. The J gene is TRBJ1-5, the V gene TRBV12-3 or TRBV12-4, with TRBD1 as a possible D gene (5 bases). The CDR3 contains 12 residues. V lost 6 bases and J 10 bases, leaving 13 bases between the germline ends.

This clonotype occurred many times. The V and J genes are TRBV5-6 and TRBJ1-1; unclear D gene. Trimming took 2 bases from V and 4 from J, leaving 6 bases between them. This CDR3 region has 12 residues. Germline-derived CDR1 and CDR2 are SGHDT and YYEEEE. The CDR3 bases are TGTGCCAGCAGCTTTGCACCCACTGAAGCTTTCTTT. Protein: CASSFAPTEAFF. Drawing the rest from reference TRBV5-6 and TRBJ1-1, the complete variable domain is DAGVTQSPTHLIKTRGQQVTLRCSPKSGHDTVSWYQQALGQGPQFIFQYYEEEERQRGNFPDRFSGHQFPNYSSELNVNALLLGDSALYLCASSFAPTEAFFGQGTRLTVV.

Ten or more counts support this clonotype. The chain has TRBV5-1 and TRBJ2-7; 9 bases are a match to TRBD1. The junction had 11 bases not matched to a gene; V was cut back by 4 bases and J by 6 bases. This CDR3 has 15 residues. Germline V gene data show CDR1 as SGHRS and CDR2 as YFSETQ. The CDR3 DNA follows: TGCGCCAGCAGCGTAACTCAACAGGGGGCGTTCGAGCAGTACTTC. Residues: CASSVTQQGAFEQYF.

This clonotype was recorded many times. This rearrangement joins TRBV10-3 to TRBJ2-7, with TRBD1 matching 7 bases. CDR1 and CDR2 (germline): ENHRY, SYGVKD. CDR3 size: 14 residues. V shed 6 bases, J shed 0 bases, and the junction held 5 bases outside the gene matches. The CDR3 is CAISPGQYSYEQYF. In DNA, the CDR3 is TGTGCCATCAGCCCGGGACAGTACTCCTACGAGCAGTACTTC.

This clonotype was seen only a few times. The chain has TRBV7-8 and TRBJ2-4; D remains unclear. V was pared by 5 bases and J by 0 bases, with 11 bases between. The V gene's germline CDR1 is SGHVS and CDR2 FQNEAQ. CDR3 length: 15 amino acids. The CDR3 spells CASSTRTLAKNIQYF. The CDR3 DNA reads TGTGCCAGCAGCACCCGGACCTTAGCCAAAAACATTCAGTACTTC.

The table lists this clonotype with many counts. The chain employs TRBV20-1 and TRBJ1-2; 8 bases line up with TRBD1. Germline V gives CDR1 DFQATT, CDR2 SNEGSKA (reference sequence). There are 14 residues in the CDR3. Unmatched junction bases numbered 7, after V lost 5 bases and J lost 2 bases. CDR3 nucleotide sequence: TGCAGTGCTGGGTGGGGACAGGCGAACTATGGCTACACCTTC. Translated, it gives CSAGWGQANYGYTF.

A remark on this clonotype: Mismatch with germline at one junction end may stem from a read error. The V gene is TRBV5-1, the J gene TRBJ1-2; D remains unclear. CDR3 length equals 16 residues. Germline CDR1 is SGHRS and CDR2 is YFSETQ. The CDR3: CASSPTGEPTNYGYSF. The CDR3 coding sequence is TGCGCCAGCAGCCCCACCGGGGAGCCGACGAACTATGGCTACAGCTTC.

The V gene is TRBV6-1, the J gene TRBJ2-7, with 11 bases that match TRBD1. Per germline, CDR1 MNHNS and CDR2 SASEGT. With V trimmed by 7 bases and J by 1 base, 6 bases remained unmatched. This CDR3 spans 15 amino acids. This CDR3 reads CASKPGQGESYEQYF. The CDR3 DNA reads as TGTGCCAGCAAACCGGGACAGGGGGAATCCTACGAGCAGTACTTC.

This clonotype occurred a few times. The chain uses TRBV14 and TRBJ2-7; D is perhaps TRBD1 (5 bases). CDR1 is SGHDN and CDR2 is FVKESK in the germline V gene. V lost 1 base to trimming and J lost 1 base, with 8 bases between them. CDR3 length: 14 residues. The CDR3 sequence is CASSQGRVSYEQYF. The CDR3 coding sequence is TGTGCCAGCAGCCAAGGCAGGGTTTCCTACGAGCAGTACTTC.